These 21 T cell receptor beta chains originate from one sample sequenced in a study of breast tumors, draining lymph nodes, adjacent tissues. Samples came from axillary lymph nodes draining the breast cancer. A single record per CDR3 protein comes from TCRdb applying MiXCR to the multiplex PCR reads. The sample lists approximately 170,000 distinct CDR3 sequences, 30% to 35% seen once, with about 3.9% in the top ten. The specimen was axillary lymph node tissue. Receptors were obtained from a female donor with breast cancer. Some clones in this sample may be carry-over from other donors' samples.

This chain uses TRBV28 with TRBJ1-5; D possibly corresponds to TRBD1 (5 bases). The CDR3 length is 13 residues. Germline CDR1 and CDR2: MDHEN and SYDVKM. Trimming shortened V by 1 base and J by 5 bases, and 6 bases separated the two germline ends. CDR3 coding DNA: TGTGCCAGCAGTTTATTGGGGGATCAGCCCCAGCATTTT. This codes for CASSLLGDQPQHF.

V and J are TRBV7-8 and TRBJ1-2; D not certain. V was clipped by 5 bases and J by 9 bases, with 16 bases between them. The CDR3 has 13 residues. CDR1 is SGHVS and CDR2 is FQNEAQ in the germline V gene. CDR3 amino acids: CASSTGPSTSYTF. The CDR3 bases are TGTGCCAGCAGCACTGGACCGTCAACTAGCTACACCTTC.

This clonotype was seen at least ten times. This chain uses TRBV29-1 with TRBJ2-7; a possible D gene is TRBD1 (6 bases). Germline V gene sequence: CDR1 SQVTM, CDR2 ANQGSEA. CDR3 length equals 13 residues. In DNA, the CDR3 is TGCAGTGCCCTGGACAGTGGATACTACGAGCAGTACTTC. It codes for CSALDSGYYEQYF.

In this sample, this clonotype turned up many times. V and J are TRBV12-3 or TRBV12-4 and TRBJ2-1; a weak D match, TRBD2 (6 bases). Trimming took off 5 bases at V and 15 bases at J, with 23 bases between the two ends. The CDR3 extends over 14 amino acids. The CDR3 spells CASSPRDSGRSGFF. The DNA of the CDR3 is TGTGCCAGCAGTCCCCGGGATAGCGGTCGTTCGGGGTTCTTC.

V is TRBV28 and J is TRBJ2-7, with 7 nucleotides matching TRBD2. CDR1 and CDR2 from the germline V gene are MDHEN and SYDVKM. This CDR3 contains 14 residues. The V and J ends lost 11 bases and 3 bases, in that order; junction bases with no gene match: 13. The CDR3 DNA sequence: TGTGCCTCGATTGGCGGGGGACGTCTCTACGAGCAGTACTTC. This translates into CASIGGGRLYEQYF. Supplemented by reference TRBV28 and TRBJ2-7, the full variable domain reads DVKVTQSSRYLVKRTGEKVFLECVQDMDHENMFWYRQDPGLGLRLIYFSYDVKMKEKGDIPEGYSVSREKKERFSLILESASTNQTSMYLCASIGGGRLYEQYFGPGTRLTVT.

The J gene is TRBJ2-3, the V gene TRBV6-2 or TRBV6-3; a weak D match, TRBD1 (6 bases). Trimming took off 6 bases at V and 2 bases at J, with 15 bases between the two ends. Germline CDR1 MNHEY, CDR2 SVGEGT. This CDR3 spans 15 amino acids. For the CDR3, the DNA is TGTGCCAGCAGGGCAGGGGATCATTTCACAGATACGCAGTATTTT. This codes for CASRAGDHFTDTQYF.

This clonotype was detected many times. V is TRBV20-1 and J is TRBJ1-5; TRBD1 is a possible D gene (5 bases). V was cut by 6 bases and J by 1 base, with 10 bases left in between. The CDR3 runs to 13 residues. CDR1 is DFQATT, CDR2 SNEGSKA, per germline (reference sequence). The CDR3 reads CSAQDTSNQPQHF. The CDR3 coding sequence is TGCAGTGCCCAGGACACGAGCAATCAGCCCCAGCATTTT.

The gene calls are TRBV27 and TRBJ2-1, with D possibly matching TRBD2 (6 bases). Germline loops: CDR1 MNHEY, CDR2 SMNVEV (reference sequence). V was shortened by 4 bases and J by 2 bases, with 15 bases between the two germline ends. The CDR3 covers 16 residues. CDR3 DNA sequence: TGTGCCAGCAGTTCGGGGACTCTTGGGGCCTACAATGAGCAGTTCTTC. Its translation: CASSSGTLGAYNEQFF.

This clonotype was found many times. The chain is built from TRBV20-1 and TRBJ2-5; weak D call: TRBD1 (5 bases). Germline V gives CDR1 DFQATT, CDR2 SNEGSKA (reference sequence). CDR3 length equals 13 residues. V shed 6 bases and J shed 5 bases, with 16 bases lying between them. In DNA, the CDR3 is TGCAGTGCCTCCAGGGCTCTCTCGGAGACCCAGTACTTC. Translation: CSASRALSETQYF.

The CDR3 DNA is TGTGCCAGCAGCTTATGGAGCCGGACTGAAGCTTTCTTT. Protein sequence: CASSLWSRTEAFF. The V gene is TRBV11-3, the J gene TRBJ1-1, with unresolved D. Germline CDR1 SGHNT, CDR2 YENEEA. The CDR3 totals 13 residues. V was pared by 2 bases and J by 5 bases, with 9 bases between.

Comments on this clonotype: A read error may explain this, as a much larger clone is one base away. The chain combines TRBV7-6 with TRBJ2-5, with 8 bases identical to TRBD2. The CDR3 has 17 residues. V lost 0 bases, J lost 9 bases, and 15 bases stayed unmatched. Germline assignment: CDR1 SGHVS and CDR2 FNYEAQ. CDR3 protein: CASSLARSGGAREAQYF. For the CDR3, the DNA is TGTGCCAGCAGCTTAGCGAGGAGCGGGGGCGCACGGGAGGCCCAGTACTTC.

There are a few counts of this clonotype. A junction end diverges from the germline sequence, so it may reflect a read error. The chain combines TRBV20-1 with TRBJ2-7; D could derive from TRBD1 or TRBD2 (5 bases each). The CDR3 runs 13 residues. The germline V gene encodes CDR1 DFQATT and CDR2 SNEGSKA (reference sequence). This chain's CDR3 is CSAPRGESYAQYF. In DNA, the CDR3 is TGCAGTGCTCCTAGAGGGGAGTCCTACGCGCAGTACTTC.

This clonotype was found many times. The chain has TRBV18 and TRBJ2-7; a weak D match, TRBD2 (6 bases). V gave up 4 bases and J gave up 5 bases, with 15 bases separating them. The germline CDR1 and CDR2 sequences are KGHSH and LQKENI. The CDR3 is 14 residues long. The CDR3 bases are TGTGCCAGCTCACTACCTCGCGGGATGGACGAGCAGTACTTC. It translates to CASSLPRGMDEQYF.

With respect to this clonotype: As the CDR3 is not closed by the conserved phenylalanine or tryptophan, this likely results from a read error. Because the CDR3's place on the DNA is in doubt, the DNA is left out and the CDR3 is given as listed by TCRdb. CDR3 region: CATSRGGGT. The chain uses TRBV15 and TRBJ2-6; whether TRBD1, the table's D call, matches the DNA was not checked. The CDR3 has 9 amino acids, counting both end residues. Germline CDR1 reads LNHNV; CDR2 reads YYDKDF (reference sequence).

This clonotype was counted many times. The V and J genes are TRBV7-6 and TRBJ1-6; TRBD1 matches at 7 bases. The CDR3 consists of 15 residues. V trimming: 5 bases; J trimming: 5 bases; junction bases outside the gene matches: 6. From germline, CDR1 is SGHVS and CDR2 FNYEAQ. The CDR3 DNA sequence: TGTGCCAGCAGCGAAAGGGACAGTGATAATTCACCCCTCCACTTT. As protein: CASSERDSDNSPLHF.

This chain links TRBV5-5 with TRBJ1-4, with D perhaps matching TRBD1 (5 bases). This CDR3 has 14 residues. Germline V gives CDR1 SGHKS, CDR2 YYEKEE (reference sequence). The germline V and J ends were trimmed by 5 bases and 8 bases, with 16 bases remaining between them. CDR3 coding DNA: TGTGCCAGCAGAATTGGGCAGGGTTTCGAAAAACTGTTTTTT. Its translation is CASRIGQGFEKLFF.

This CDR3 is CAISEGLAGLREETQYF. CDR3 bases: TGTGCCATCAGTGAGGGACTAGCGGGTCTAAGGGAAGAGACCCAGTACTTC. This chain joins TRBV10-3 and TRBJ2-5, with TRBD2 matching over 11 bases. Germline V gene sequence: CDR1 ENHRY, CDR2 SYGVKD. The CDR3 contains 17 residues. V lost 2 bases, J lost 3 bases, and 8 bases stayed unmatched.

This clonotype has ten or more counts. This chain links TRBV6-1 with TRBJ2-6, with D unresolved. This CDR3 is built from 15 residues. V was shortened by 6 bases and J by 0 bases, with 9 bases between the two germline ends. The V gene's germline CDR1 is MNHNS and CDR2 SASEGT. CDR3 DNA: TGTGCCAGCAGACACACGGCCTCTGGGGCCAACGTCCTGACTTTC. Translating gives CASRHTASGANVLTF.

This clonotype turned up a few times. The CDR3 loop reads CASSTPLAGGLYNEQFF. The CDR3 coding sequence is TGTGCCAGCAGCACCCCTCTAGCGGGAGGACTATACAATGAGCAGTTCTTC. The chain has TRBV9 and TRBJ2-1; 11 bases map to TRBD2. The CDR3 spans 17 residues. Losses at the gene ends were 4 bases for V and 4 bases for J; bases not matched to a gene: 10. Germline V gene data show CDR1 as SGDLS and CDR2 as YYNGEE.

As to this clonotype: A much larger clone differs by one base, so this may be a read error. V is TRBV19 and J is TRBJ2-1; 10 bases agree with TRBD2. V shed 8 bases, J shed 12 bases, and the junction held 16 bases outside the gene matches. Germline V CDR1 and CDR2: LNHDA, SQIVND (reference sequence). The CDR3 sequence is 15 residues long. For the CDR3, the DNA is TGTGCCAGTCGGGGTGCTAGCGGGAGTTGGAGTGGGCAGTTCTTC. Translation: CASRGASGSWSGQFF. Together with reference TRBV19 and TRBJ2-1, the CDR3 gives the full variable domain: DGGITQSPKYLFRKEGQNVTLSCEQNLNHDAMYWYRQDPGQGLRLIYYSQIVNDFQKGDIAEGYSVSREKKESFPLTVTSAQKNPTAFYLCASRGASGSWSGQFFGPGTRLTVL.

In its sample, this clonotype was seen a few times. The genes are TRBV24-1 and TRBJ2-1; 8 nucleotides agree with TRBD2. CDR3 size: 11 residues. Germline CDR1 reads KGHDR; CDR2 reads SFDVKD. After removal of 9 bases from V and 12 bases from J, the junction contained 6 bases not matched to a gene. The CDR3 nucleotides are TGTGCCACCCTGCCGGGGGGGGGGCAGTTCTTC. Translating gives CATLPGGGQFF.